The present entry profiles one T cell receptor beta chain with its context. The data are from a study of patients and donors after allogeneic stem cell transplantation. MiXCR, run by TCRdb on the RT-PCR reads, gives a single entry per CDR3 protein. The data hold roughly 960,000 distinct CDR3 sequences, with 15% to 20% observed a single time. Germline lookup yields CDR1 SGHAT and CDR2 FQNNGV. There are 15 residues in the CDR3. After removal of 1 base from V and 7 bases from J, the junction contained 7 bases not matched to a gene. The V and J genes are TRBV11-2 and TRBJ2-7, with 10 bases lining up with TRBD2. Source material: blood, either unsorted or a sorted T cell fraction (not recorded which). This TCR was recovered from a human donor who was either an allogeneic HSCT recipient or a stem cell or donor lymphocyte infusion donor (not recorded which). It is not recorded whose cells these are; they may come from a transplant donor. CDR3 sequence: CASSLVLAGAGEQYF. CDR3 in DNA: TGTGCCAGCAGCTTAGTCCTAGCGGGAGCGGGGGAGCAGTACTTC.